What follows describes a single TCR beta chain. The antigen is undetermined. The CDR3 has 15 amino acids. Germline values: CDR1 KGHDR, CDR2 SFDVKD. The ends lost 7 bases at V and 6 bases at J; junction bases unmatched: 9. An Oncomine TCR Beta short-read assay was used to sequence the DNA from cultured CD4+ T cells. TCRdb re-called the PCR reads through MiXCR, storing one row per CDR3 protein. This sample has about 14,000 distinct CDR3 sequences, with about 34% found just once. Sample treatment: approximately 9-day PBMC culture with coronavirus spike peptide pools or control peptides (ViraFEST assay). Convalescent patients tested SARS-CoV-2 PCR positive from March to December 2020, before Alpha, Beta and Delta emerged. This sample is part of a study of vaccination and CD4 T cells after COVID-19. About the study: The convalescents, six males and four females, included two who were Hispanic. At a median around 70 days (range 14 to 241) after dose two, post-vaccine samples were obtained. Stimulation used overlapping spike peptides from SARS-CoV-2, HCoV-NL63, HCoV-OC43 and HCoV-229E.

Sequences were obtained from cultured CD4+ T cells from blood. The chain joins TRBV24-1 to TRBJ1-2; 11 bases are shared with TRBD1. The TCR comes from a human donor with COVID-19. The CDR3 region has the DNA TGTGCCACCAGAAGAGGGACAGGGGGTGTCCATGGCTACACCTTC. Translation gives CATRRGTGGVHGYTF.